This TCR beta chain stems from a study of post-analysis software for immune sequencing data. Notes on the study in general: Higher frequency in patients than in controls was seen for roughly five TRBV segments, with TRBV5-6, TRBV5-1 and TRBV20-1 among them. Co-batched samples clustered tightly together by F measure. There was significantly lower normalized Chao1 diversity in multiple sclerosis patients than in controls.

This clonotype has a handful of counts. Antigen specificity is unknown. Trimming removed 5 bases at V and 3 bases at J, with 16 bases between. Germline lookup yields CDR1 SGHAT and CDR2 FQNNGV. There are 15 residues in the CDR3. Tagging with unique molecular identifiers was a feature of the TCR beta cDNA libraries. Roughly 500,000 cDNA molecules were obtained per 1 to 10 million input T cells. TCRdb passed the PCR reads through MiXCR, listing each CDR3 protein once. The table records hundreds of thousands of distinct CDR3 sequences, 25% to 30% of them present only once. Sequences were obtained from blood. The receptor was derived from a girl between 5 and 17 years old with multiple sclerosis. This chain joins TRBV11-2 and TRBJ1-2; D ambiguous. CDR3 in DNA: TGTGCCAGCAGCCCGCGGACGCGGAGTGACTATGGCTACACCTTC. It yields the protein CASSPRTRSDYGYTF.